These T cell receptor beta chains were read from a single sample in a study of graft-versus-host responses after intestinal transplantation. Antigens of these TCRs are unknown. TCRdb keeps only in-frame clones here, not all; method: immunoSEQ multiplex PCR. The data contain tens of thousands of clones, about four fifths of them singletons. The material was unstimulated CD8+ T cells sorted from spleen or lymph node cells, obtained before intestinal transplant. Receptor source: a human donor who received an intestinal transplant. Both conserved end residues are part of each CDR3. The D gene is left open where the match is weak. Only some rows state a clone size, as once, few, many or a class for expanded clones.

size	V	J	D	DNA	CDR3
NA	TRBV9	TRBJ1-4	TRBD1	TGTGCCAGCAGCGTAGGGGACAGGGCTGAAAAACTGTTTTTT	CASSVGDRAEKLFF
NA	TRBV6-4	TRBJ2-2	NA	TGTGCCAGCAGTGACAGAACGGACACCGGGGAGCTGTTTTTT	CASSDRTDTGELFF
NA	TRBV27	TRBJ2-2	NA	TGTGCCAGCAGTAAACCTCAGGTGGAAGACACCGGGGAGCTGTTTTTT	CASSKPQVEDTGELFF
NA	TRBV4-1	TRBJ2-7	NA	TGCGCCAGCAGCCAAGTGCTGGGGGCAAGGTACGAGCAGTACTTC	CASSQVLGARYEQYF
NA	TRBV6-1	TRBJ1-5	NA	TGTGCCAGCAGTGAACCTAGGCTGAAGAATAGCAATCAGCCCCAGCATTTT	CASSEPRLKNSNQPQHF
NA	TRBV15	TRBJ2-7	NA	TGTGCCACCAGCTCCAACCGGGACTCCTTTCGGGAGCAGTACTTC	CATSSNRDSFREQYF
NA	TRBV7-9	TRBJ1-6	TRBD1	TGTGCCAGCAGCGCTTCGACAGGGGGCGGTTCACCCCTCCACTTT	CASSASTGGGSPLHF
NA	TRBV13	TRBJ2-7	TRBD1	TGTGCCAGCAGCTTAACCGGGACAGGGGTTTACGAGCAGTACTTC	CASSLTGTGVYEQYF
NA	TRBV5-8	TRBJ2-5	TRBD2	TGTGCCAGCAGGTGGGGAGCGGGGGTCCAAGAGACCCAGTACTTC	CASRWGAGVQETQYF
NA	TRBV6-5	TRBJ1-2	NA	TGTGCCAGCAGTTACAAGGGGGACTATGGCTACACCTTC	CASSYKGDYGYTF
NA	TRBV14	TRBJ2-7	TRBD1	TGTGCCAGCAGCCAAGATTTCGACAGGGGGCGAACCTACGAGCAGTACTTC	CASSQDFDRGRTYEQYF
NA	TRBV4-1	TRBJ2-7	TRBD1	TGCGCCAGCAGCCCCGGACAGGGGGGGGACTACGAGCAGTACTTC	CASSPGQGGDYEQYF
NA	TRBV11-2	TRBJ2-7	TRBD1	TGTGCCAGCAGCCCTGGGGCAGGGGGAGCCTACGAGCAGTACTTC	CASSPGAGGAYEQYF
NA	TRBV29-1	TRBJ1-2	NA	TGCAGCGTTGAAACAGTCTATGGCTACACCTTC	CSVETVYGYTF
NA	TRBV27	TRBJ2-5	TRBD2	TGTGCCACCGGGATCTTGGGGAGGGCTAAGACCCAGTACTTC	CATGILGRAKTQYF
NA	TRBV2	TRBJ2-7	NA	TGTGCCAGCAGTGAGACGCAGGGGCGGTACGAGCAGTACTTC	CASSETQGRYEQYF
NA	TRBV10-3	TRBJ2-2	NA	TGTGCCATCAGTACGGGACAGAACACCGGGGAGCTGTTTTTT	CAISTGQNTGELFF
NA	TRBV18	TRBJ1-3	NA	TGTGCCAGCTCACGACAGGCGTCTGGAAACACCATATATTTT	CASSRQASGNTIYF
NA	TRBV12-1	TRBJ2-2	NA	TGTGCCAGCAGCCCCCCTAGCGGGGGGGCCAGGACCGGGGAGCTGTTTTTT	CASSPPSGGARTGELFF
NA	TRBV7-9	TRBJ1-1	NA	TGTGCCAGCAGCCCCCAGGGTAATACGGTGAACACTGAAGCTTTCTTT	CASSPQGNTVNTEAFF
NA	TRBV28	TRBJ2-7	TRBD1	TGTGCCAGCAGTTTATCCCGGGACAGCTCCTACGAGCAGTACTTC	CASSLSRDSSYEQYF
NA	TRBV2	TRBJ2-5	TRBD2	TGTGCCAGCAGTGAGGATGCGGGAGGGGAGACCCAGTACTTC	CASSEDAGGETQYF
medium-sized	TRBV7-9	TRBJ2-2	NA	TGTGCCCCCCATACCGGGGAGCTGTTTTTT	CAPHTGELFF
NA	TRBV29-1	TRBJ2-5	TRBD1	TGCAGCGTTGATACCAGGGGGCAACAGACCCAGTACTTC	CSVDTRGQQTQYF
NA	TRBV11-1	TRBJ2-1	TRBD2	TGTGCCAGCAGCTCCCTATTGAATAGCGGGAGGGACAATGAGCAGTTCTTC	CASSSLLNSGRDNEQFF
NA	TRBV4-1	TRBJ2-7	TRBD1	TGCGCCAGCAGCCCGCAAGAGACAGGGAGATACGAGCAGTACTTC	CASSPQETGRYEQYF
NA	TRBV5-6	TRBJ2-1	TRBD2	TGTGCCAGCAGCTCTAGCGGGAATTACAATGAGCAGTTCTTC	CASSSSGNYNEQFF